This TCR beta chain is drawn from a study of Graves' ophthalmopathy and Graves' hyperthyroidism. Study findings and constraints: Blood repertoires reportedly contained most expanded thyroid clonotypes above 0.001 frequency. Ophthalmopathy progression predictions by the model showed around 72% specificity and approximately 70% sensitivity.

Aged 18 to 65, hyperthyroidism patients had new diagnoses of under 2 months' duration. The PBMCs originated from roughly 11 ml of fresh peripheral blood. Amplification of TCR beta CDR3 regions used RNA transcripts. The first round was an RT-PCR with HTBI primers, and the second round was a multiplex PCR. TCRdb fed the multiplex PCR reads into MiXCR, producing one record per CDR3 protein. The sample comprises hundreds of thousands of distinct CDR3 sequences, over 20% of which are singletons, and more than 2.5% rests with the top ten. CDR1 and CDR2 from the germline V gene are MRHNA and SNTAGT. There are 13 residues in the CDR3. The junction had 5 bases not matched to a gene; V was cut back by 5 bases and J by 8 bases. Concerning this clonotype itself: Its antigen is currently unknown.

The sequence derives from a woman aged 18 to 35 with stable Graves' hyperthyroidism. The sequenced sample consisted of peripheral blood. The rearrangement joins TRBV6-4 to TRBJ1-1, with 10 bases lining up with TRBD1. The CDR3 region is CASSPGQGVEAFF. The CDR3 DNA is TGTGCCAGCAGTCCCGGACAGGGGGTCGAAGCTTTCTTT.